Listed below are T cell receptor beta chains from one sample, sequenced in a study of T cells in Graves' hyperthyroidism and ophthalmopathy. TCRdb ran MiXCR on the multiplex PCR reads and lists one entry per CDR3 protein. The sample records about 400,000 distinct CDR3 sequences, about 16% being singletons. Sequencing was performed on blood. Source of these receptors: a woman in her 30s with Graves' hyperthyroidism. CDR3s include the opening cysteine and the closing phenylalanine or tryptophan. The D gene is left open where the match is weak. Size values are once, few and many counts, or a class for expanded clones, and some rows have none.

DNA: TGCAGCGCAATGACTCCGGGACATCAGGGCAATGAGCAGTTCTTC
CDR3: CSAMTPGHQGNEQFF
size: NA
D: NA
J: TRBJ2-1
V: TRBV29-1

DNA: TGTGCCAGCAGCTTAGACGGTAGGGAGCAGTTCTTC
CDR3: CASSLDGREQFF
size: few
D: NA
J: TRBJ2-1
V: TRBV7-2

DNA: TGTGCCAGCAAGGCTAGCGGGACCGATACGCAGTATTTT
CDR3: CASKASGTDTQYF
size: many
D: TRBD2
J: TRBJ2-3
V: TRBV7-3

DNA: TGTGCCAGCAGGAGCAGAACCACAGATACGCAGTATTTT
CDR3: CASRSRTTDTQYF
size: many
D: NA
J: TRBJ2-3
V: TRBV2

DNA: TGTGCCAGCAGCTTGCAGGCGGATTATAATTCACCCCTCCACTTT
CDR3: CASSLQADYNSPLHF
size: many
D: NA
J: TRBJ1-6
V: TRBV7-2

DNA: TGTGCCAGCACTCGTAGCGGGAAGCTGAATGAGCAGTTCTTC
CDR3: CASTRSGKLNEQFF
size: few
D: TRBD2
J: TRBJ2-1
V: TRBV3-1

DNA: TGCGCCAGCAGCCACCGCCCGGACAGGGGTTTCTACGAGCAGTACTTC
CDR3: CASSHRPDRGFYEQYF
size: many
D: TRBD1
J: TRBJ2-7
V: TRBV5-1

DNA: TGCAGCGTTGAAGGCGCGACTTCTCTTGCCCCCTACGAGCAGTACTTC
CDR3: CSVEGATSLAPYEQYF
size: few
D: NA
J: TRBJ2-7
V: TRBV29-1

DNA: TGTGCCAGCAGCTTAGCGGCTAGCGGGAGCGGCGAGCAGTACTTC
CDR3: CASSLAASGSGEQYF
size: NA
D: TRBD2
J: TRBJ2-7
V: TRBV7-2

DNA: TGTGCCAGCAGCCCCCGACTGGCCACTGAAGCTTTCTTT
CDR3: CASSPRLATEAFF
size: many
D: NA
J: TRBJ1-1
V: TRBV7-8

DNA: TGTGCCAACCGACAGGGGGCGGGCGGCTACACCTTC
CDR3: CANRQGAGGYTF
size: many
D: TRBD1
J: TRBJ1-2
V: TRBV2

DNA: TGTGCCAGCAGCCGTTCCGAATCCCCGGACAGTTGGGTCCATGAGCAGTTCTTC
CDR3: CASSRSESPDSWVHEQFF
size: NA
D: NA
J: TRBJ2-1
V: TRBV7-9

DNA: TGTGCCAGCAGCCAACGTGGGACTAGCGGGCTCCAGTTCTTC
CDR3: CASSQRGTSGLQFF
size: NA
D: TRBD2
J: TRBJ2-1
V: TRBV3-1

DNA: TGTGCCAGCAGGGGACAATTGAACACCGGGGAGCTGTTTTTT
CDR3: CASRGQLNTGELFF
size: few
D: NA
J: TRBJ2-2
V: TRBV2

DNA: TGTGCCAGCAGTATATCATGGGGTCAAGAGACCCAGTACTTC
CDR3: CASSISWGQETQYF
size: NA
D: NA
J: TRBJ2-5
V: TRBV6-1

DNA: TGTGCCAGCAGCGGACTCAGCGGGAGCTCCTACAATGAGCAGTTCTTC
CDR3: CASSGLSGSSYNEQFF
size: many
D: TRBD2
J: TRBJ2-1
V: TRBV11-2

DNA: TGTGTCATCAGTGCAGGGCTAGACATTCAGTACTTC
CDR3: CVISAGLDIQYF
size: once
D: NA
J: TRBJ2-4
V: TRBV10-3

DNA: TGTGCCAGCAGCCAAGTAGGCACAGGTAATGAAAAACTGTTTTTT
CDR3: CASSQVGTGNEKLFF
size: many
D: NA
J: TRBJ1-4
V: TRBV3-1

DNA: TGTGCCAGCAGCTTCGGGCTAGCGGGAGCCCAAGAGACCCAGTACTTC
CDR3: CASSFGLAGAQETQYF
size: few
D: TRBD2
J: TRBJ2-5
V: TRBV11-2

DNA: TGCAGTGCTAGTAAGGGACTAGCGAACCCTTACAATGAGCAGTTCTTC
CDR3: CSASKGLANPYNEQFF
size: few
D: TRBD2
J: TRBJ2-1
V: TRBV20-1

DNA: TGCGCCAGCAGCGATGGGCGTGCCGAGACTGATGAGCAGTTCTTC
CDR3: CASSDGRAETDEQFF
size: few
D: NA
J: TRBJ2-1
V: TRBV5-1

DNA: TGTGCCAGCAGCCCGCGGCAGAGCAATCAGCCCCAGCATTTT
CDR3: CASSPRQSNQPQHF
size: many
D: NA
J: TRBJ1-5
V: TRBV6-4